Listed below are T cell receptor beta chains from one sample, sequenced in a study of T-cell memory formation after mild COVID-19. TCRdb re-called the 5' RACE reads with MiXCR, one entry per CDR3 protein. The table shows hundreds of thousands of distinct CDR3 sequences, with about a fifth occurring only once. Sequenced sample: PBMCs or a T cell subset sorted from them (not recorded which). The receptors stem from an adult woman who had mild COVID-19 (a few samples of this study predate the infection). Cell type and time point are not known. Each CDR3 is given with its conserved first and last residue. The D gene is left open where the match is weak. Clone size appears in some rows only: once, few, many, or a class for an expanded clone.

abundance: .; v_gene: TRBV7-9; d_gene: TRBD2; j_gene: TRBJ2-7; CDR3nt: TGTGCCAGCAGCCACGGACTAGCGGGACCTATCTCCTACGAGCAGTACTTC; CDR3aa: CASSHGLAGPISYEQYF
abundance: .; v_gene: TRBV30; d_gene: .; j_gene: TRBJ1-1; CDR3nt: TGTGCCTGGAGTGCCTACATGGGCAGGGAAAAAGCTTTCTTT; CDR3aa: CAWSAYMGREKAFF
abundance: .; v_gene: TRBV7-3; d_gene: .; j_gene: TRBJ2-3; CDR3nt: TGTGCCAGCAGCTCCGGACAGTCTAGCACAGATACGCAGTATTTT; CDR3aa: CASSSGQSSTDTQYF
abundance: few; v_gene: TRBV7-8; d_gene: .; j_gene: TRBJ2-2; CDR3nt: TGTGCCAGCAGCTTGGATAGCGTCAAAGGGGACACCGGGGAGCTGTTTTTT; CDR3aa: CASSLDSVKGDTGELFF
abundance: .; v_gene: TRBV7-9; d_gene: .; j_gene: TRBJ2-1; CDR3nt: TGTGCCAGCAGCCTGACATCGGGGGTCAATGAGCAGTTCTTC; CDR3aa: CASSLTSGVNEQFF
abundance: .; v_gene: TRBV2; d_gene: .; j_gene: TRBJ2-2; CDR3nt: TGTGCCAGCAGTGAAAGGGCAAGGACACGTACCGGGGAGCTGTTTTTT; CDR3aa: CASSERARTRTGELFF
abundance: many; v_gene: TRBV21-1; d_gene: .; j_gene: TRBJ2-1; CDR3nt: TGTGCCCCCACCCGGGGGGCCGCAATGAAGCAGTTCTTC; CDR3aa: CAPTRGAAMKQFF
abundance: few; v_gene: TRBV4-3; d_gene: .; j_gene: TRBJ2-6; CDR3nt: TGCGCCAGCAGCCACGGGAGCTCTGGGGCCAACGTCCTGACTTTC; CDR3aa: CASSHGSSGANVLTF
abundance: .; v_gene: TRBV18; d_gene: .; j_gene: TRBJ2-7; CDR3nt: TGTGCCAGCCAACGGGGGCCCTTGGGGCAAGCCTACGAGCAGTACTTC; CDR3aa: CASQRGPLGQAYEQYF
abundance: .; v_gene: TRBV13; d_gene: .; j_gene: TRBJ2-7; CDR3nt: TGTGCCAGCAGCTCCACCGGCAGGAGCTACGAGCAGTACTTC; CDR3aa: CASSSTGRSYEQYF
abundance: .; v_gene: TRBV11-2; d_gene: .; j_gene: TRBJ1-1; CDR3nt: TGTGCCAGCACCCCTCAAAAGGGTCGGAACACTGAAGCTTTCTTT; CDR3aa: CASTPQKGRNTEAFF
abundance: few; v_gene: TRBV25-1; d_gene: .; j_gene: TRBJ1-6; CDR3nt: TGTGCCAGCACTTCCTGGACCGAAGACCATAATTCACCCCTCCACTTT; CDR3aa: CASTSWTEDHNSPLHF
abundance: .; v_gene: TRBV24-1; d_gene: TRBD2; j_gene: TRBJ2-1; CDR3nt: TGTGCCACCAGCTCTCCGTCTAGCGGGAGGGGATATGAGCAGTTCTTC; CDR3aa: CATSSPSSGRGYEQFF
abundance: .; v_gene: TRBV7-9; d_gene: TRBD2; j_gene: TRBJ2-1; CDR3nt: TGTGCCAGCAGCGGCGGGACTAGCGGCAATGAGCAGTTCTTC; CDR3aa: CASSGGTSGNEQFF
abundance: once; v_gene: TRBV28; d_gene: .; j_gene: TRBJ2-5; CDR3nt: TGTGCCAGCAGCGAGGGACAAACGCAAGAGACCCAGTACTTC; CDR3aa: CASSEGQTQETQYF
abundance: few; v_gene: TRBV7-3; d_gene: .; j_gene: TRBJ2-7; CDR3nt: TGTGCCAGCAGCTTAGGTCCCGGATCACAGGACGAGCAGTACTTC; CDR3aa: CASSLGPGSQDEQYF
abundance: .; v_gene: TRBV6-2/TRBV6-3; d_gene: .; j_gene: TRBJ2-3; CDR3nt: TGTGCCGGCCGGCGGATTGGGACAGATACGCAGTATTTT; CDR3aa: CAGRRIGTDTQYF
abundance: few; v_gene: TRBV7-3; d_gene: TRBD2; j_gene: TRBJ2-3; CDR3nt: TGTGCCAGCAGCAAAGCAGCGGGGGGCAGCACAGATACGCAGTATTTT; CDR3aa: CASSKAAGGSTDTQYF
abundance: .; v_gene: TRBV18; d_gene: .; j_gene: TRBJ2-7; CDR3nt: TGTGCCAGCTCACCCCTACAGGGAACGAGCTACGAGCAGTACTTC; CDR3aa: CASSPLQGTSYEQYF
abundance: few; v_gene: TRBV12-3/TRBV12-4; d_gene: .; j_gene: TRBJ2-7; CDR3nt: TGTGCCAGCAGTTTTTACAGTCCATACGAGCAGTACTTC; CDR3aa: CASSFYSPYEQYF
abundance: .; v_gene: TRBV7-6; d_gene: TRBD2; j_gene: TRBJ2-2; CDR3nt: TGTGCCAGCAGCCCGGGGGGGGTTCGTAACGGGGAGCTGTTTTTT; CDR3aa: CASSPGGVRNGELFF
abundance: .; v_gene: TRBV27; d_gene: TRBD1; j_gene: TRBJ2-5; CDR3nt: TGTGCCAGCGCCTGGGACAGGGATAAAGAGACCCAGTACTTC; CDR3aa: CASAWDRDKETQYF
abundance: few; v_gene: TRBV25-1; d_gene: .; j_gene: TRBJ1-6; CDR3nt: TGTGCCAGCAGTGAATATTTGGGGGGGGGTTCACCCCTCCACTTT; CDR3aa: CASSEYLGGGSPLHF
abundance: .; v_gene: TRBV9; d_gene: .; j_gene: TRBJ1-1; CDR3nt: TGTGCCAGCAGCCTCTGGAGGGGGGAGAACACTGAAGCTTTCTTT; CDR3aa: CASSLWRGENTEAFF
abundance: few; v_gene: TRBV24-1; d_gene: .; j_gene: TRBJ2-1; CDR3nt: TGTGCCACCAGTGATTTAGGTCGGAATGAGCAGTTCTTC; CDR3aa: CATSDLGRNEQFF
abundance: .; v_gene: TRBV5-1; d_gene: TRBD2; j_gene: TRBJ2-3; CDR3nt: TGCGCCAGCAGCTTGGGAGCTAGCGGAGCCACAGATACGCAGTATTTT; CDR3aa: CASSLGASGATDTQYF
abundance: .; v_gene: TRBV7-9; d_gene: TRBD2; j_gene: TRBJ2-5; CDR3nt: TGTGCCAGCAGCTTATACGCTAGCGGGAGGCCCCCCCAAGAGACCCAGTACTTC; CDR3aa: CASSLYASGRPPQETQYF